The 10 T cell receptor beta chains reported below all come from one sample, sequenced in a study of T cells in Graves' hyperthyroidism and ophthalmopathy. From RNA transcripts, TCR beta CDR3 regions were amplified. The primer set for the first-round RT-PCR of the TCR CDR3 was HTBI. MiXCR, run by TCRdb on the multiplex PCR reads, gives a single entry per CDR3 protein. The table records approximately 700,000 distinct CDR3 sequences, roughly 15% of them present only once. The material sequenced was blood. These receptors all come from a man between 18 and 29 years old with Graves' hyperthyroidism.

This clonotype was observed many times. The CDR3 region has the DNA TGTGCCACCAGCAGCCACAGGGGGTTGGGTGAAAAACTGTTTTTT. It translates to CATSSHRGLGEKLFF. J is TRBJ1-4 and V is TRBV15; 8 bases match TRBD1. This CDR3 contains 15 residues. V lost 3 bases to trimming and J lost 7 bases; unmatched junction nucleotides: 7. Looked up from germline, CDR1 is LNHNV and CDR2 is YYDKDF (reference sequence).

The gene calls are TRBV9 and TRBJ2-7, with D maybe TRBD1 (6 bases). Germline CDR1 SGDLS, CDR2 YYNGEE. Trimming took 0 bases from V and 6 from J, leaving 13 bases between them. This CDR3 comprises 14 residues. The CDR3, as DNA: TGTGCCAGCAGCGTAGATCAGGGGAGTTCCGAGCAGTACTTC. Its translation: CASSVDQGSSEQYF. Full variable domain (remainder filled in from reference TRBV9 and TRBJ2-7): DSGVTQTPKHLITATGQRVTLRCSPRSGDLSVYWYQQSLDQGLQFLIQYYNGEERAKGNILERFSAQQFPDLHSELNLSSLELGDSALYFCASSVDQGSSEQYFGPGTRLTVT.

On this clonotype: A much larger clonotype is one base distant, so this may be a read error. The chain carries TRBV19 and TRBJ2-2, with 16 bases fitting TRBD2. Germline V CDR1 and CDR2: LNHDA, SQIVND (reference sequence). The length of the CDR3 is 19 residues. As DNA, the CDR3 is TGTGCCGGTAGGCCTCCGCCGGGACTAGCGGGAGGGCCCGCCGGGGAGCTGTTTTTT. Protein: CAGRPPPGLAGGPAGELFF.

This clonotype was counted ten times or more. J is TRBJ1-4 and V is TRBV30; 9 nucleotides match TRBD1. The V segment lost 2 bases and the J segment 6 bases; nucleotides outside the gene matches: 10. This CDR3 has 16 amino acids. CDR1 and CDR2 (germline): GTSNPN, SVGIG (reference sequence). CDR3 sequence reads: CAWSRRATGGDEKLFF. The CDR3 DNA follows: TGTGCCTGGAGTCGTCGAGCGACAGGGGGGGATGAAAAACTGTTTTTT.

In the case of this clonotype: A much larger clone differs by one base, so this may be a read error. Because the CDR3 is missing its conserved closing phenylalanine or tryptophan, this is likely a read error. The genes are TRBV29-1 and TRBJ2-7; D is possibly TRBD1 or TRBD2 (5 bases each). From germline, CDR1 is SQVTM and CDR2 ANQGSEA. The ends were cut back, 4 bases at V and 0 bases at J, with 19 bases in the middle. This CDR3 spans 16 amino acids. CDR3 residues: CSVVGDPHSSSYEQYL. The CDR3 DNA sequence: TGCAGCGTTGTAGGGGACCCCCACTCCAGCTCCTACGAGCAGTACCTC.

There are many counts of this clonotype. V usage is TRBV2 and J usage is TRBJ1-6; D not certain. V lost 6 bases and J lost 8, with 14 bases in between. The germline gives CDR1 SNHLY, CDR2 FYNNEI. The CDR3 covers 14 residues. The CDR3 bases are TGTGCCAGCAGACCCACTGATCGGGATTCACCCCTCCACTTT. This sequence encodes CASRPTDRDSPLHF.

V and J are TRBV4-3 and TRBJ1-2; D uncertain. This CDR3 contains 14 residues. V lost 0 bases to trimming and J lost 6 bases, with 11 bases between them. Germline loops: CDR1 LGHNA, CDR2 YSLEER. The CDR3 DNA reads TGCGCCAGCAGCCAAGAGCACTGGTCGGATGGCTACACCTTC. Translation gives CASSQEHWSDGYTF.

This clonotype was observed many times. The CDR3 DNA reads as TGTGCCAGCTCACCTTCCCTTACGGGGATCTCCTACGAGCAGTACTTC. Amino acids: CASSPSLTGISYEQYF. The gene calls are TRBV18 and TRBJ2-7; tentatively, D is TRBD2 (5 bases). CDR3 length: 16 residues. Germline lookup yields CDR1 KGHSH and CDR2 LQKENI. Trimming removed 3 bases from V and 0 bases from J, with 15 bases in between.

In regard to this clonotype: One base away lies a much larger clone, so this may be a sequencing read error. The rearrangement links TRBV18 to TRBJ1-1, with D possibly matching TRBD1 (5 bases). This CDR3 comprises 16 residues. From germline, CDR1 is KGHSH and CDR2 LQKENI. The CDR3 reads CAGSLLSRAGQTEAFF. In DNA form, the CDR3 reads TGTGCCGGCTCACTTCTTTCCCGGGCAGGACAAACTGAAGCTTTCTTT.

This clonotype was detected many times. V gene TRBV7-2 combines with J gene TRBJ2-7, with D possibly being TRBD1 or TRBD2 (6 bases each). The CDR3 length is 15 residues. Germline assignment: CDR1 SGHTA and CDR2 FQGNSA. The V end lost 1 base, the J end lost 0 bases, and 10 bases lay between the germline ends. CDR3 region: CASSLGGAYSYEQYF. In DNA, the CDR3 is TGTGCCAGCAGCTTAGGGGGGGCCTACTCCTACGAGCAGTACTTC.